These 7 T cell receptor beta chains originate from one sample sequenced in a study of shared clonotypes between healthy human individuals. Only CD45RO-negative cells positively selected for CCR7 counted as naive CD8 cells, so terminally differentiated effector memory CD45RA+ cells were excluded. Sequenced by immunoSEQ multiplex PCR; TCRdb stores in-frame clones only, minus some. The sample records 760,000 or so clones, roughly 96% being singletons. The sample comprised naive CD8+ T cells sorted from blood. The receptors derive from a young man in good health.

V usage is TRBV5-1 and J usage is TRBJ2-3, with 8 positions matching TRBD1. J lost 6 bases, V lost 5 bases, and 11 bases had no gene match. The germline V gene encodes CDR1 SGHRS and CDR2 YFSETQ. This CDR3 comprises 15 residues. The DNA of the CDR3 is TGCGCCAGCAGGGACAGGGAACTTGCCGCTGATACGCAGTATTTT. This translates into CASRDRELAADTQYF.

The chain joins TRBV2 to TRBJ2-5; no clear D gene. V lost 3 bases, J lost 2 bases, and 13 bases lay in between. Germline assignment: CDR1 SNHLY and CDR2 FYNNEI. There are 15 residues in the CDR3. The CDR3 region is CASSEDVGFQETQYF. The DNA of the CDR3 is TGTGCCAGCAGTGAGGATGTTGGTTTTCAAGAGACCCAGTACTTC.

The genes are TRBV7-2 and TRBJ2-3; D is unresolved. This CDR3 spans 13 amino acids. CDR1 SGHTA and CDR2 FQGNSA come from the germline V gene. V lost 4 bases, J lost 0 bases, and 5 bases lay in between. The CDR3 here is CASSYWSTDTQYF. DNA for the CDR3: TGTGCCAGCAGCTACTGGAGCACAGATACGCAGTATTTT. Supplemented by reference TRBV7-2 and TRBJ2-3, the full variable domain reads GAGVSQSPSNKVTEKGKDVELRCDPISGHTALYWYRQSLGQGLEFLIYFQGNSAPDKSGLPSDRFSAERTGGSVSTLTIQRTQQEDSAVYLCASSYWSTDTQYFGPGTRLTVL.

This rearrangement joins TRBV5-1 to TRBJ2-7; 7 bases are a match to TRBD1. Germline V gives CDR1 SGHRS, CDR2 YFSETQ. The J segment lost 2 bases and the V segment lost 6 bases, leaving 11 bases of the junction unmatched. The CDR3 runs 15 residues. CDR3 sequence: CASTASTGTAYEQYF. The CDR3 region has the DNA TGCGCCAGCACGGCGTCGACCGGGACAGCCTACGAGCAGTACTTC.

The chain is built from TRBV5-5 and TRBJ2-7, with a tentative D call TRBD2 (6 bases). In germline, CDR1 is SGHKS, CDR2 YYEKEE (reference sequence). CDR3 length: 15 amino acids. The V end was cut by 4 bases, the J end by 3 bases, with 17 bases between. The CDR3 nucleotides are TGTGCCAGCAGCCAGACGGGGAGGATGTACTACGAGCAGTACTTC. It encodes CASSQTGRMYYEQYF. Looking up the rest from reference TRBV5-5 and TRBJ2-7 gives the full variable domain: DAGVTQSPTHLIKTRGQQVTLRCSPISGHKSVSWYQQVLGQGPQFIFQYYEKEERGRGNFPDRFSARQFPNYSSELNVNALLLGDSALYLCASSQTGRMYYEQYFGPGTRLTVT.

This clone was found once. The same CDR3 also results from other DNA sequences found in this sample. This sequence joins TRBV28 and TRBJ2-7, with 11 bases that match TRBD2. Germline V gives CDR1 MDHEN, CDR2 SYDVKM. V shed 3 bases, J shed 3 bases, and the junction held 4 bases outside the gene matches. CDR3 length: 15 amino acids. The CDR3 DNA sequence: TGTGCCAGCAGTTTGGGAACTAGCGGGAGCTACGAGCAGTACTTC. Its protein product is CASSLGTSGSYEQYF.

The chain is built from TRBV11-2 and TRBJ2-3, with D perhaps matching TRBD1 (5 bases). Germline-derived CDR1 and CDR2 are SGHAT and FQNNGV. V shed 4 bases and J shed 2 bases, with 10 bases lying between them. The CDR3 length is 14 residues. CDR3 sequence: CASSSRQNTDTQYF. The CDR3 DNA reads as TGTGCCAGCAGCTCCCGACAGAACACAGATACGCAGTATTTT.